The 26 T cell receptor beta chains in this list originate from one sample, sequenced in a study of blood T cell repertoires in COVID-19. Clones were read by immunoSEQ multiplex PCR, and TCRdb kept only the in-frame ones, dropping some. The sample contains 410,000 or so clones, approximately 89% of which appear only once. Sequencing input: peripheral blood. The receptor source for this set is a middle-aged woman with COVID-19, enrolled during active disease.

This clone was seen just once. The chain is built from TRBV6-5 and TRBJ2-7, with a possible D match to TRBD1 (5 bases). Trimming took 6 bases from V and 2 from J, leaving 11 bases between them. CDR1 is MNHEY and CDR2 is SVGAGI in the germline V gene. The CDR3 length is 13 residues. The CDR3 nucleotides are TGTGCCAGCAGACAGGTCGGCCCCTACGAGCAGTACTTC. This codes for CASRQVGPYEQYF.

V gene TRBV5-1 combines with J gene TRBJ2-1, with D possibly being TRBD2 (5 bases). Trimming left V 0 bases short and J 11 bases short, with 15 bases between. This CDR3 is built from 14 residues. Germline CDR1 is SGHRS and CDR2 is YFSETQ. The CDR3 DNA is TGCGCCAGCAGCTTGGCCCGAGAGGGCAGGAAGCAGTTCTTC. Its translation is CASSLAREGRKQFF.

The J gene is TRBJ2-2, the V gene TRBV14, with D perhaps matching TRBD2 (6 bases). CDR3 length: 20 amino acids. Trimming took 0 bases from V and 0 from J, leaving 20 bases between them. The germline V gene encodes CDR1 SGHDN and CDR2 FVKESK. CDR3 in amino acids: CASSQETSGVVYANTGELFF. CDR3 DNA sequence: TGTGCCAGCAGCCAAGAGACTAGTGGTGTGGTGTACGCGAACACCGGGGAGCTGTTTTTT. Using reference TRBV14 and TRBJ2-2 for the parts outside the CDR3, the full variable domain is EAGVTQFPSHSVIEKGQTVTLRCDPISGHDNLYWYRRVMGKEIKFLLHFVKESKQDESGMPNNRFLAERTGGTYSTLKVQPAELEDSGVYFCASSQETSGVVYANTGELFFGEGSRLTVL.

This clone occurred a few times. The chain couples TRBV2 to TRBJ1-1; D gene unclear. Germline assignment: CDR1 SNHLY and CDR2 FYNNEI. The CDR3 is made up of 13 amino acids. V was trimmed by 4 bases and J by 3 bases, leaving 9 bases between them. CDR3 DNA: TGTGCCAGCAGTGTTGAGGAGGACACTGAAGCTTTCTTT. Translated: CASSVEEDTEAFF. Supplemented by reference TRBV2 and TRBJ1-1, the full variable domain reads EPEVTQTPSHQVTQMGQEVILRCVPISNHLYFYWYRQILGQKVEFLVSFYNNEISEKSEIFDDQFSVERPDGSNFTLKIRSTKLEDSAMYFCASSVEEDTEAFFGQGTRLTVV.

V and J are TRBV7-2 and TRBJ2-2; 8 positions match TRBD1. Per the germline V gene, CDR1 is SGHTA and CDR2 is FQGNSA. The CDR3 spans 15 residues. Losses at the gene ends were 4 bases for V and 5 bases for J; bases not matched to a gene: 6. For the CDR3, the DNA is TGTGCCAGCAGCTCCCGACAGGGGAGGACCGGGGAGCTGTTTTTT. This translates into CASSSRQGRTGELFF. The full variable domain, rest sourced from reference TRBV7-2 and TRBJ2-2, is GAGVSQSPSNKVTEKGKDVELRCDPISGHTALYWYRQSLGQGLEFLIYFQGNSAPDKSGLPSDRFSAERTGGSVSTLTIQRTQQEDSAVYLCASSSRQGRTGELFFGEGSRLTVL.

The chain combines TRBV10-3 with TRBJ2-5; possibly TRBD2 for D (5 bases). The V end lost 7 bases, the J end lost 2 bases, and 11 bases lay between the germline ends. Germline V lookup: CDR1 ENHRY, CDR2 SYGVKD. This CDR3 is 13 amino acids long. The CDR3 bases are TGTGCCATCAAGGGAGCAGAGCAAGAGACCCAGTACTTC. As protein: CAIKGAEQETQYF.

This clone was counted between two and nine times. This chain connects TRBV2 to TRBJ1-5; no definite D call. The CDR3 covers 11 residues. V lost 2 bases, J lost 11 bases, and 7 bases lay in between. The germline CDR1 and CDR2 sequences are SNHLY and FYNNEI. CDR3 nucleotides: TGTGCCAGCAGTGAACAGGAAGCCCAGCATTTT. It specifies CASSEQEAQHF.

This clone was picked up one time. This chain uses TRBV7-2 with TRBJ2-5; 7 bases fit TRBD2. V was clipped by 6 bases and J by 5 bases; unmatched bases: 6. Germline lookup yields CDR1 SGHTA and CDR2 FQGNSA. The length of the CDR3 is 13 residues. The DNA of the CDR3 is TGTGCCAGCAGGGGGAGGGCCGCGGAGACCCAGTACTTC. Amino acid sequence: CASRGRAAETQYF.

A word on this clone: The junction shows a germline mismatch at one end, possibly a read error. CDR3 DNA sequence: TGTGCCAGCAGCTTAGGAGGTTATCTCGGGTTT. Protein sequence: CASSLGGYLGF. This chain connects TRBV11-2 to TRBJ2-3; D is unresolved. From germline, CDR1 is SGHAT and CDR2 FQNNGV. CDR3 size: 11 residues.

The chain joins TRBV7-2 to TRBJ2-1; tentatively, D is TRBD2 (6 bases). The ends were cut back, 3 bases at V and 3 bases at J, with 9 bases in the middle. Germline CDR1 reads SGHTA; CDR2 reads FQGNSA. The CDR3 runs to 14 residues. The CDR3 protein is CASSFRTNYNEQFF. DNA for the CDR3: TGTGCCAGCAGCTTCAGGACTAACTACAATGAGCAGTTCTTC.

The chain joins TRBV27 to TRBJ1-2; weak D call: TRBD1 (6 bases). This CDR3 comprises 15 residues. Germline assignment: CDR1 MNHEY and CDR2 SMNVEV (reference sequence). Trimming removed 8 bases at V and 4 bases at J, with 20 bases between. The CDR3, as DNA: TGTGCCAGCGGGACACTCTCGGGACGGATCTATGGCTACACCTTC. Translated, it gives CASGTLSGRIYGYTF.

The CDR3 coding sequence is TGTGCCAGCAGCTTTCTTGGACTAGCGGGTCTGAGCTCCTACAATGAGCAGTTCTTC. Its translation is CASSFLGLAGLSSYNEQFF. The rearrangement uses TRBV7-8 and TRBJ2-1, with 11 bases fitting TRBD2. The V gene's germline CDR1 is SGHVS and CDR2 FQNEAQ. J gave up 0 bases and V 3 bases, and 10 bases lay outside the gene matches. The CDR3 is 19 amino acids.

This chain joins TRBV18 and TRBJ1-3; TRBD1 agrees at 8 bases. Unmatched junction bases numbered 6, after V lost 2 bases and J lost 0 bases. CDR1 and CDR2 (germline): KGHSH, LQKENI. The CDR3 is 17 amino acids. CDR3 sequence reads: CASSPWTGPSSGNTIYF. The DNA for the CDR3 is TGTGCCAGCTCACCATGGACAGGGCCTTCCTCTGGAAACACCATATATTTT.

The chain links TRBV6-2 or TRBV6-3 to TRBJ1-2, with TRBD1 identical over 8 bases. The CDR3 runs to 13 residues. Unmatched junction bases numbered 6, after V lost 6 bases and J lost 6 bases. CDR1 is MNHEY and CDR2 is SVGEGT in the germline V gene. CDR3 sequence (DNA): TGTGCCAGCAGCTCCAGACAGGGGAATGGCTACACCTTC. Protein sequence: CASSSRQGNGYTF.

CDR3: CASSLDTGLYGYTF. CDR3 coding DNA: TGTGCCAGCAGCCTAGATACAGGTCTCTATGGCTACACCTTC. The gene calls are TRBV3-1 (or the pseudogene TRBV3-2) and TRBJ1-2, with D possibly TRBD1 on 5 matching bases. The length of the CDR3 is 14 residues. V was shortened by 4 bases and J by 4 bases, with 13 bases between the two germline ends. Germline assignment: CDR1 LGHDT and CDR2 YNNKEL (reference sequence).

For this clone: The sample contains more than one DNA sequence encoding this CDR3. The chain uses TRBV10-3 and TRBJ1-4; D remains ambiguous. CDR1 ENHRY and CDR2 SYGVKD come from the germline V gene. CDR3 length: 15 residues. Trimming took 0 bases from V and 7 from J, leaving 12 bases between them. CDR3 sequence: CAISESGSLGEKLFF. Here the CDR3 DNA reads TGTGCCATCAGTGAGTCGGGCTCCTTGGGTGAAAAACTGTTTTTT.

This chain joins TRBV5-1 and TRBJ2-2, with a tentative D call TRBD2 (5 bases). The V gene's germline CDR1 is SGHRS and CDR2 YFSETQ. The CDR3 runs to 15 residues. Trimming removed 0 bases from V and 7 bases from J, with 13 bases in between. The CDR3 here is CASSLANGVNGELFF. CDR3 nucleotide sequence: TGCGCCAGCAGCTTGGCCAACGGGGTTAACGGGGAGCTGTTTTTT. The entire variable domain, with the rest obtained from reference TRBV5-1 and TRBJ2-2, is as follows: KAGVTQTPRYLIKTRGQQVTLSCSPISGHRSVSWYQQTPGQGLQFLFEYFSETQRNKGNFPGRFSGRQFSNSRSEMNVSTLELGDSALYLCASSLANGVNGELFFGEGSRLTVL.

The chain has TRBV28 and TRBJ1-5; tentatively, D is TRBD1 (6 bases). Germline values: CDR1 MDHEN, CDR2 SYDVKM. The ends were cut back, 5 bases at V and 5 bases at J, with 13 bases in the middle. This CDR3 contains 14 residues. The CDR3 protein is CASSTRQAYQPQHF. CDR3 nucleotides: TGTGCCAGCAGTACGAGACAGGCTTATCAGCCCCAGCATTTT.

Only one count was recorded for this clone. V and J are TRBV30 and TRBJ1-5; D remains ambiguous. Germline values: CDR1 GTSNPN, CDR2 SVGIG (reference sequence). V was trimmed by 3 bases and J by 1 base, leaving 7 bases between them. The CDR3 length is 13 residues. The CDR3 DNA sequence: TGTGCCTGGAGGGCCCGAAGCAATCAGCCCCAGCATTTT. Amino acids: CAWRARSNQPQHF. Full variable domain (remainder filled in from reference TRBV30 and TRBJ1-5): SQTIHQWPATLVQPVGSPLSLECTVEGTSNPNLYWYRQAAGRGLQLLFYSVGIGQISSEVPQNLSASRPQDRQFILSSKKLLLSDSGFYLCAWRARSNQPQHFGDGTRLSIL.

This chain uses TRBV30 with TRBJ2-7, with a possible D match to TRBD2 (6 bases). This CDR3 spans 15 amino acids. Trimming left V 0 bases short and J 4 bases short, with 16 bases between. Looked up from germline, CDR1 is GTSNPN and CDR2 is SVGIG (reference sequence). The CDR3 DNA reads TGTGCCTGGAGTGTCTTCCGGGGCGGAGGGTACGAGCAGTACTTC. It is translated as CAWSVFRGGGYEQYF. Together with reference TRBV30 and TRBJ2-7, the CDR3 gives the full variable domain: SQTIHQWPATLVQPVGSPLSLECTVEGTSNPNLYWYRQAAGRGLQLLFYSVGIGQISSEVPQNLSASRPQDRQFILSSKKLLLSDSGFYLCAWSVFRGGGYEQYFGPGTRLTVT.

The chain couples TRBV5-6 to TRBJ2-1; D is ambiguous. The V end was cut by 0 bases, the J end by 4 bases, with 5 bases between. CDR3 size: 13 residues. CDR1 is SGHDT and CDR2 is YYEEEE in the germline V gene. Here the CDR3 DNA reads TGTGCCAGCAGCTTGGGGAGTTACAATGAGCAGTTCTTC. It yields the protein CASSLGSYNEQFF.

V is TRBV5-6 and J is TRBJ2-7; the D gene is possibly TRBD1 (5 bases). The CDR3 sequence is 13 residues long. Trimming removed 0 bases from V and 6 bases from J, with 10 bases in between. The germline CDR1 and CDR2 sequences are SGHDT and YYEEEE. CDR3 region: CASSLDRTTEQYF. The DNA for the CDR3 is TGTGCCAGCAGCTTGGATAGGACAACCGAGCAGTACTTC.

The chain joins TRBV4-3 to TRBJ2-1, with 9 bases lining up with TRBD1. CDR3 length: 17 residues. Germline trimming cut 6 bases from V and 7 bases from J; bases unmatched to any gene: 16. In germline, CDR1 is LGHNA, CDR2 YSLEER. Here the CDR3 reads CASSRILRDRVVNEQFF. The CDR3 DNA reads as TGCGCCAGCAGTCGCATACTCCGGGACAGGGTAGTAAATGAGCAGTTCTTC.

J is TRBJ1-4 and V is TRBV19; 8 positions agree with TRBD1. The germline V gene has CDR1 LNHDA and CDR2 SQIVND (reference sequence). The CDR3 is made up of 13 amino acids. After removal of 5 bases from V and 8 bases from J, the junction contained 4 bases not matched to a gene. The CDR3 region is CASSGQGGEKLFF. The DNA of the CDR3 is TGTGCCAGTAGTGGACAGGGTGGGGAAAAACTGTTTTTT.

V is TRBV12-5 and J is TRBJ1-1, with D maybe TRBD1 (5 bases). Germline loops: CDR1 LGHNT, CDR2 FRNRAP. The V end lost 0 bases, the J end lost 5 bases, and 19 bases lay between the germline ends. This CDR3 region has 17 residues. CDR3 sequence: CASGLVLKSLEGTEAFF. As DNA, the CDR3 is TGTGCTAGTGGTTTGGTCCTCAAATCACTGGAGGGGACTGAAGCTTTCTTT.

The J gene is TRBJ1-1, the V gene TRBV28; D is unclear. The CDR3 length is 13 residues. Deletions cut 2 bases from V and 7 bases from J, with 11 bases between. The germline V gene has CDR1 MDHEN and CDR2 SYDVKM. The CDR3 loop reads CASSLVSGVEAFF. The CDR3 DNA reads TGTGCCAGCAGTTTAGTTTCCGGGGTTGAAGCTTTCTTT.